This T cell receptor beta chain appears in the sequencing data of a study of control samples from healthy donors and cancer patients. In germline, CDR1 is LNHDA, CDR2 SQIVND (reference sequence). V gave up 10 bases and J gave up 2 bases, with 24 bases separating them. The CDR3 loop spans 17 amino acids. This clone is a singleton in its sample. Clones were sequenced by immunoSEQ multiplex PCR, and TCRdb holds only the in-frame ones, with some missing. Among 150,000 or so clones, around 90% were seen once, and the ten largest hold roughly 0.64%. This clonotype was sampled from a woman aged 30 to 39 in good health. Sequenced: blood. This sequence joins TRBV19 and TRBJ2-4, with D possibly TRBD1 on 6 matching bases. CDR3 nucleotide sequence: TGTGCCACCTCCAACCCCGGGGCAGGGGTAACCAAAAACATTCAGTACTTC. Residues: CATSNPGAGVTKNIQYF.